The T cell receptor (beta chain) described here comes from a study of blood T cell repertoires in COVID-19. About the research overall: Collection of acute and convalescent COVID-19 samples took place in the United States, Italy and Spain.

The ends were cut back, 4 bases at V and 9 bases at J, with 16 bases in the middle. The CDR3 is made up of 15 amino acids. Looked up from germline, CDR1 is LNHDA and CDR2 is SQIVND (reference sequence). Method: immunoSEQ multiplex PCR; TCRdb's copy keeps in-frame clones and lacks some. The repertoire includes 45,000 to 55,000 clones, 75% to 90% of them detected once, and around 5.2% sits in the top ten. The clonotype comes from a human donor in a cohort sampled during active COVID-19. The sequenced sample consisted of peripheral blood. V and J are TRBV19 and TRBJ1-6; D is perhaps TRBD1 (6 bases). CDR3 protein: CASSTRGGPGSPLHF. CDR3 bases: TGTGCCAGTAGTACTCGAGGGGGTCCTGGTTCACCCCTCCACTTT.